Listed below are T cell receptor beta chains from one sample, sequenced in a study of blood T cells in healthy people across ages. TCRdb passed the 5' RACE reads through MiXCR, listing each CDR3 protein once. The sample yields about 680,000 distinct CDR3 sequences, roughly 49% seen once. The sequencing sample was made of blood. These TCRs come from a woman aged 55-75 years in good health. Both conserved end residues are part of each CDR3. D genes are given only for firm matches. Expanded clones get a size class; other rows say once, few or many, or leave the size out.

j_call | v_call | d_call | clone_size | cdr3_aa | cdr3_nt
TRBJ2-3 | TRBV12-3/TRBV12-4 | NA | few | CASRPPGDTDTQYF | TGTGCCAGCAGACCACCAGGGGACACAGATACGCAGTATTTT
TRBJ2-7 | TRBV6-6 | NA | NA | CASTRGASYEQYF | TGTGCCAGCACCCGGGGGGCGAGCTACGAGCAGTACTTC
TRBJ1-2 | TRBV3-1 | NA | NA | CASSPGPDSYGYTF | TGTGCCAGCAGCCCAGGTCCGGACAGCTATGGCTACACCTTC
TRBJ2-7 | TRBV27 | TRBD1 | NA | CASSSSTGTGFYEQYF | TGTGCCAGCAGTTCTTCCACCGGGACAGGTTTCTACGAGCAGTACTTC
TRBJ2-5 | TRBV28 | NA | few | CASSLWAVGQQETQYF | TGTGCCAGCAGTTTATGGGCGGTGGGGCAGCAAGAGACCCAGTACTTC
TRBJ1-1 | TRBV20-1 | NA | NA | CSARDRGNTEAFF | TGCAGTGCTAGAGATAGGGGGAACACTGAAGCTTTCTTT
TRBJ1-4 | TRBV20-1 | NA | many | CSAPDYREGNEKLFF | TGCAGTGCACCGGACTACAGGGAGGGTAATGAAAAACTGTTTTTT
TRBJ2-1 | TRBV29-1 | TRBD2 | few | CSVDYPSGSFNEQFF | TGCAGCGTTGACTACCCTAGCGGGAGTTTCAATGAGCAGTTCTTC
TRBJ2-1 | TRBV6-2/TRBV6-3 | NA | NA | CASTPTHYNEQFF | TGTGCCAGCACCCCCACCCACTACAATGAGCAGTTCTTC
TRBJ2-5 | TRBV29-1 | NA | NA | CSVRTGPFFQDNEQYF | TGCAGCGTTCGCACAGGGCCGTTCTTCCAGGACAATGAGCAGTACTTC
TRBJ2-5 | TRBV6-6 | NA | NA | CASSYGGANEQYF | TGTGCCAGCAGTTACGGGGGGGCGAATGAGCAGTACTTC
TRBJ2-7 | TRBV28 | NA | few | CASIRGAGKNEQYF | TGTGCCAGCATCCGGGGGGCGGGGAAGAACGAGCAGTACTTC
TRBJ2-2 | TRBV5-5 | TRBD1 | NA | CASSSGTGGNTGELFF | TGTGCCAGCAGCTCCGGGACAGGGGGCAACACCGGGGAGCTGTTTTTT
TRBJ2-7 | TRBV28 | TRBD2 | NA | CASSGEVAGAYEQYF | TGTGCCAGCAGTGGGGAGGTAGCGGGGGCCTACGAGCAGTACTTC
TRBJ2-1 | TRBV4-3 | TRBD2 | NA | CASRAGLAGSNEQFF | TGCGCCAGCAGGGCGGGACTAGCGGGTTCCAATGAGCAGTTCTTC
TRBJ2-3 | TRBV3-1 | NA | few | CASSQAGRQDTDTQYF | TGTGCCAGCAGCCAAGCTGGGAGACAGGACACAGATACGCAGTATTTT
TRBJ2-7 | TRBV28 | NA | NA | CASTDSQTYEQYF | TGTGCCAGCACGGATTCACAGACATACGAGCAGTACTTC
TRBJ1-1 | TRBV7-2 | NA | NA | CASGRFQVSEAFF | TGTGCCAGCGGGAGGTTTCAAGTTTCGGAAGCTTTCTTT
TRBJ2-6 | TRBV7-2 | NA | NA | CASSPDRWVLGANVLTF | TGTGCCAGCAGCCCTGATCGGTGGGTGCTGGGGGCCAACGTCCTGACTTTC
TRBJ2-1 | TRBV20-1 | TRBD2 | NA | CSAISGSDYNEQFF | TGCAGTGCTATTAGCGGGAGTGACTACAATGAGCAGTTCTTC
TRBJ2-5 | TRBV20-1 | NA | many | CSARARHGETQYF | TGCAGTGCTAGGGCGCGCCACGGGGAGACCCAGTACTTC
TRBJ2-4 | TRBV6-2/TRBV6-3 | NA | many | CASSQDSKNIQYF | TGTGCCAGCAGTCAGGACAGTAAAAACATTCAGTACTTC
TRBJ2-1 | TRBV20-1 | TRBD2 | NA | CSARVGTSGYNEQFF | TGCAGTGCTAGGGTGGGGACTAGCGGTTACAATGAGCAGTTCTTC
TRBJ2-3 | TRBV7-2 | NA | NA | CASSSLLDTQYF | TGTGCCAGCAGCTCCTTACTAGATACGCAGTATTTT
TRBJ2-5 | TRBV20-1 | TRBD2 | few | CSASPLVREGLETQYF | TGCAGTGCTAGCCCTCTAGTGCGGGAGGGCCTGGAGACCCAGTACTTC
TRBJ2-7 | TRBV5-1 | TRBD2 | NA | CASSYRTSGNVGEQYF | TGCGCCAGCAGCTACCGGACTAGCGGGAACGTCGGCGAGCAGTACTTC
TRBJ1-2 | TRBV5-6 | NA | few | CASSTGPGLYGYTF | TGTGCCAGCAGCACCGGGCCGGGTCTTTATGGCTACACCTTC
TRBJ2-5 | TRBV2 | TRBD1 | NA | CASRGGQGLTETQYF | TGTGCCAGCAGGGGGGGACAGGGTTTGACAGAGACCCAGTACTTC
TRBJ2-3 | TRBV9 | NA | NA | CASSVIGSADTQYF | TGTGCCAGCAGCGTAATAGGGTCCGCAGATACGCAGTATTTT
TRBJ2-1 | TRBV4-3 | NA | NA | CASSQVASEETQFF | TGCGCCAGCAGCCAAGTGGCAAGCGAAGAGACCCAGTTCTTC
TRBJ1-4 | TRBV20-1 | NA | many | CSARGGEKLFF | TGCAGTGCTAGAGGGGGGGAAAAACTGTTTTTT
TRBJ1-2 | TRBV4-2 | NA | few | CASSQGVGADYGYTF | TGTGCCAGCAGCCAAGGGGTGGGGGCAGACTATGGCTACACCTTC
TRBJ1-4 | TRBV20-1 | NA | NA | CSALEPGLNEKLFF | TGCAGTGCCCTCGAGCCAGGCCTAAATGAAAAACTGTTTTTT
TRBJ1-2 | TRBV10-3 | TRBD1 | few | CAISESRGSGYTF | TGTGCCATCAGTGAGTCCAGGGGGTCTGGCTACACCTTC
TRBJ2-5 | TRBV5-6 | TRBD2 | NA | CASSFFSGAEETQYF | TGTGCCAGCAGCTTTTTCAGCGGGGCTGAAGAGACCCAGTACTTC
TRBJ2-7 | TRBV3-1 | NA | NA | CASSILAEGAGEQYF | TGTGCCAGCAGCATACTAGCGGAGGGGGCTGGCGAGCAGTACTTC
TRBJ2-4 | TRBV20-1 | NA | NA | CSAPDRLNIQYF | TGCAGTGCCCCCGACAGGCTCAACATTCAGTACTTC
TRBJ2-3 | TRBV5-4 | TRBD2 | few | CASSDRLAGATDTQYF | TGTGCCAGCAGCGATCGACTAGCGGGCGCCACAGATACGCAGTATTTT
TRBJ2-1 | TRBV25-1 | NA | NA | CASSESGVSYNEQFF | TGTGCCAGCAGTGAGTCAGGGGTTTCCTACAATGAGCAGTTCTTC
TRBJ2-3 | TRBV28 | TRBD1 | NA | CASSDRGRGAQYF | TGTGCCAGCAGTGACAGGGGCCGGGGAGCGCAGTATTTT
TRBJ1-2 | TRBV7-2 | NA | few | CASSQPGAGYGYTF | TGTGCCAGCAGTCAGCCGGGGGCAGGATATGGCTACACCTTC
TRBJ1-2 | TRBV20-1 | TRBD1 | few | CSARHPGGYGYTF | TGCAGTGCTAGACACCCAGGGGGCTATGGCTACACCTTC
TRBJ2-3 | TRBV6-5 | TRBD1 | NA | CASSPPGQADTQYF | TGTGCCAGCAGTCCACCAGGACAGGCTGATACGCAGTATTTT
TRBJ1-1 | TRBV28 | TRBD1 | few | CATHRIFTGGVTEAFF | TGTGCCACACATCGAATTTTCACAGGGGGCGTAACTGAAGCTTTCTTT
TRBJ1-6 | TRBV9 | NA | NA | CASSVAGGDSPLHF | TGTGCCAGCAGCGTAGCCGGGGGGGATTCACCCCTCCACTTT
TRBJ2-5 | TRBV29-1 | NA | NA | CSVGGEALGETQYF | TGCAGCGTTGGGGGGGAGGCGCTCGGTGAGACCCAGTACTTC
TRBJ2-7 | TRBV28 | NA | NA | CASREQGGYEQYF | TGTGCCAGCAGGGAACAGGGTGGGTACGAGCAGTACTTC